Listed below are T cell receptor beta chains from one sample, sequenced in a study of blood T cell repertoires in COVID-19. TCRdb's table, derived via immunoSEQ multiplex PCR, lists solely in-frame clones and lacks some. The profile shows approximately 250,000 clones, around four fifths of them singletons. Sequencing was performed on peripheral blood. The receptors here all came from a man aged 55 to 70 with acute or convalescent COVID-19. The CDR3 runs from the conserved cysteine through the conserved F or W. Fields, in order: J gene, V gene, D gene, clone size, CDR3 DNA, CDR3 protein. D genes are given only for firm matches. Part of the rows lack a size; the others show once, few, many or a class for expanded clones.

TRBJ1-5,TRBV19,NA,NA,TGTGCCAGTAGTATAGGAGGAACAGGGCTAGGACCCCAGCATTTT,CASSIGGTGLGPQHF
TRBJ1-4,TRBV27,NA,NA,TGTGCCAGCAGCCCTACCTTATCTAATGAAAAACTGTTTTTT,CASSPTLSNEKLFF
TRBJ2-1,TRBV6-5,TRBD2,few,TGTGCCAGCAGGAGGACTAGCGGGGGCCCGCGGTTCTTC,CASRRTSGGPRFF
TRBJ1-3,TRBV14,NA,NA,TGTGCCAGCAGCCACCACACAATCTCTGGAAACACCATATATTTT,CASSHHTISGNTIYF
TRBJ2-7,TRBV28,TRBD1,NA,TGTGCCAGCAGGCCTGGACAGGGGTTATCCTACGAGCAGTACTTC,CASRPGQGLSYEQYF
TRBJ1-4,TRBV2,NA,NA,TGTGCCAGCAGTAGGGACACCTTTGAAAAACTGTTTTTT,CASSRDTFEKLFF
TRBJ2-3,TRBV21-1,NA,NA,TGTGCCAGCAGCGCCATCTCTCCCTCCGGAGATACGCAGTATTTT,CASSAISPSGDTQYF
TRBJ1-3,TRBV30,TRBD1,NA,TGTGCCTGGAGTCGGGACAGGGGAGGAAACACCATATATTTT,CAWSRDRGGNTIYF
TRBJ1-2,TRBV28,TRBD1,NA,TGTGCCAGCAGTTTAAGGACAGGGGGAGGCTACACCTTC,CASSLRTGGGYTF
TRBJ2-5,TRBV6-2/TRBV6-3,TRBD2,NA,TGTGCCAGCAGTACCGGGGGGGAGACCCAGTACTTC,CASSTGGETQYF
TRBJ2-5,TRBV19,TRBD1,once,TGTGCCAGTAGTAAAACAGGGGGCAGGGAGACCCAGTACTTC,CASSKTGGRETQYF
TRBJ2-3,TRBV5-1,NA,NA,TGCGCCAGCAGCTTGGGAGGGATCACAGATACGCAGTATTTT,CASSLGGITDTQYF
TRBJ1-2,TRBV7-2,NA,NA,TGTGCCAGCAGCTTAGGTTTGAGTAACTATGGCTACACCTTC,CASSLGLSNYGYTF
TRBJ1-5,TRBV7-2,TRBD1,NA,TGTGCCAGCAGCTGGGGGACAGGGGTCAATCAGCCCCAGCATTTT,CASSWGTGVNQPQHF
TRBJ2-7,TRBV30,NA,few,TGTGCCTGGAGTGTACCGACTAGTGGGGGGAGGGAGCAGTACTTC,CAWSVPTSGGREQYF
TRBJ2-1,TRBV13,TRBD1,NA,TGTGCCAGCAGCACTAACCTAGGGGGACAGGGGGTTAATGAGCAGTTCTTC,CASSTNLGGQGVNEQFF
TRBJ1-4,TRBV7-9,NA,NA,TGTGCCAGCAGTTTTGGGCAGATCAATGAAAAACTGTTTTTT,CASSFGQINEKLFF
TRBJ2-2,TRBV6-5,NA,NA,TGTGCCAGCAGTTACTCTGGCAGATTAAACACCGGGGAGCTGTTTTTT,CASSYSGRLNTGELFF
TRBJ1-6,TRBV4-3,NA,NA,TGCGCCAGCAGCCAAGACCGGGCGGGTCATTCACCCCTCCACTTT,CASSQDRAGHSPLHF
TRBJ2-7,TRBV21-1,NA,NA,TGTGCCAGCAGCAAAGAGGGCACTAGCGGGAGCGAGCAGTACTTC,CASSKEGTSGSEQYF
TRBJ2-2,TRBV5-4,TRBD2,NA,TGTGCCATCTCCGGACTAGCGGGAGATGTGGGCACCGGGGAGCTGTTTTTT,CAISGLAGDVGTGELFF
TRBJ1-1,TRBV2,TRBD1,NA,TGTGCCAGCCGTCCGCCGGGGGACAGGAGCGCTGAAGCTTTCTTT,CASRPPGDRSAEAFF
TRBJ1-5,TRBV30,NA,NA,TGTGCCTGGAGCCAGGACTGGGCTCAGCCCCAGCATTTT,CAWSQDWAQPQHF